The following is a T cell receptor (beta chain) sequence with its context. Its antigen is not known. PCR primers comprised 60 Vbeta and 13 Jbeta primers. TCRdb's table, derived via immunoSEQ multiplex PCR, lists solely in-frame clones and lacks some. The table has roughly 67,000 clones, 78% seen once. The trim removed 6 bases at V and 5 bases at J, leaving 17 bases unmatched. The CDR3 is made up of 16 amino acids. Germline V gene data show CDR1 as SGHNT and CDR2 as YYREEE (reference sequence). This specimen comes from a study of cytomegalovirus exposure and HLA in healthy donors. Overall study findings and caveats: Across donors, sequencing depth was assumed by presence/absence analyses to be roughly uniform. In a later analysis, at a false discovery rate of 0.05, approximately 18,000 TCR beta sequences were associated with HLA alleles. Earlier analysis found most TCR beta V segments productive about 90% or about 30% of the time.

Source material: PBMCs. The TCR sequence derives from a man aged 35 to 55 in good health and CMV-seronegative. The chain recombines TRBV5-4 with TRBJ2-7; 7 nucleotides match TRBD2. The CDR3 coding sequence is TGTGCCAGCATCCCGGACGGTGGGGGGAGGGCAAACGAGCAGTACTTC. This translates into CASIPDGGGRANEQYF.